This T cell receptor (beta chain) is from a study of OX40 agonist ivuxolimab in advanced cancers. This clone was detected only once. Samples of blood were obtained at baseline, on cycle 4 day 1, and on cycle 7 day 1. Germline V CDR1 and CDR2: SEHNR, FQNEAQ (reference sequence). This CDR3 contains 12 residues. V dropped 3 bases and J dropped 5 bases, with 5 bases sitting between them. Data came from immunoSEQ multiplex PCR; TCRdb stores just in-frame clones and leaves some out. The sample includes more than 45,000 clones, 80% to 90% seen only once; the top ten take 9% to 15%. This clonotype was sampled from an adult with an advanced solid tumor such as melanoma, head and neck, liver or kidney cancer. Sample: CD4+ or CD8+ T cells sorted from blood, taken in a trial of the OX40 agonist ivuxolimab. V is TRBV7-9 and J is TRBJ1-5, with unresolved D. CDR3 sequence: CASSFYHQPQHF. The CDR3 DNA follows: TGTGCCAGCAGCTTTTATCATCAGCCCCAGCATTTT.